This T cell receptor (beta chain) came from a study of CXCR3-negative and CXCR3-positive naive CD8 T cells. Overall study results and limits: In naive cells, CXCR3-negative and CXCR3-positive subsets had similar TRBV-TRBJ usage; memory cells differed.

UMI-labeled 5' RACE yielded the TRB cDNA libraries. Reanalyzing the 5' RACE reads, TCRdb keeps one entry per CDR3 protein, without DNA. Its listing shows about 45,000 distinct CDR3 sequences. In the case of this clonotype: Its antigen is unknown.

The receptor was derived from a human donor in good health. Some clones in this sample may be carry-over from other donors' samples. Material: memory CD8+ T cells from blood.

The CDR3 reads CASSFEGGDLYGYTF. This chain joins TRBV7-3 and TRBJ1-2; the D call from TCRdb, TRBD1, cannot be confirmed without DNA. The CDR3 is made up of 15 amino acids. Germline loops: CDR1 SGHTA, CDR2 FQGTGA.